This TCR beta chain was recovered during a study of blood T cell repertoires in COVID-19. The participants were between about 18 and 89 years old and came from some 23 US areas. The ends were cut back, 0 bases at V and 1 base at J, with 11 bases in the middle. The CDR3 has 16 residues. From germline, CDR1 is SGHRS and CDR2 YFSETQ. Source study methods: Amplified reference gene primers provided the basis for estimating nucleated cell counts. Profiling relied on immunoSEQ multiplex PCR, and the TCRdb table lists in-frame clones only, not all of them. The V and J calls and clone size are taken from that table; D and trimming were inferred from the DNA. The table shows around 140,000 clones, with roughly 87% occurring only once.

This clonotype was obtained from a middle-aged woman who had been exposed to COVID-19. The rearrangement links TRBV5-1 to TRBJ1-3, with unresolved D. What was sequenced was PBMCs or T cells enriched from blood (not recorded which). The CDR3 region is CASSLVAAASGNTIYF. Here the CDR3 DNA reads TGCGCCAGCAGCTTGGTCGCAGCGGCGTCTGGAAACACCATATATTTT.